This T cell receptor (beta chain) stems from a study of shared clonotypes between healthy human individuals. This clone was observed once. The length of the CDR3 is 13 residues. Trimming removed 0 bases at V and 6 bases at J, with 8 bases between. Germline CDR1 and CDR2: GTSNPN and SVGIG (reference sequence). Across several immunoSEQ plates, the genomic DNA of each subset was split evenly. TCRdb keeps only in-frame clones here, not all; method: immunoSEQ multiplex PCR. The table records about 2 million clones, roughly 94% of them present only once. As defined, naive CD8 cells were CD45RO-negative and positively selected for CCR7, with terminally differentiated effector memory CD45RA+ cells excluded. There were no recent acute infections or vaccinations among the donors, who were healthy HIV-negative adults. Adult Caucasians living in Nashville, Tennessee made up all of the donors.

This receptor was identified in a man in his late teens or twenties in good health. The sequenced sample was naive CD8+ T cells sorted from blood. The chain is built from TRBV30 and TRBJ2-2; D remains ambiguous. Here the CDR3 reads CAWSVHDPGELFF. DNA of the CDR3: TGTGCCTGGAGTGTACACGATCCCGGGGAGCTGTTTTTT.